These T cell receptor beta chains were read from a single sample in a study of memory CD4+ T cells and cytomegalovirus serostatus. Measured with immunoSEQ multiplex PCR; TCRdb has only the in-frame clones, and not every one. Among about 25,000 clones listed, around 75% were seen once. Sequencing input: memory CD4+ T cells from blood. The origin of the receptors is an adult in good health and CMV-seronegative. Both conserved end residues are part of each CDR3. A D gene is named only where the DNA matches it firmly. Rows may omit the clone size; those that give it use once, few, many or a size class.

clone_size: -; v_call: TRBV10-3; d_call: TRBD1; j_call: TRBJ2-5; cdr3_nt: TGTGCCATCAGTGGCTCCAACAGGGGACAAGAGACCCAGTACTTC; cdr3_aa: CAISGSNRGQETQYF
clone_size: few; v_call: TRBV9; d_call: -; j_call: TRBJ1-2; cdr3_nt: TGTGCCAGCAGCGTAGGCAGACAAACTTTCTATGGCTACACCTTC; cdr3_aa: CASSVGRQTFYGYTF
clone_size: -; v_call: TRBV5-1; d_call: -; j_call: TRBJ2-2; cdr3_nt: TGCGCCAGCACCTTGCGGACCGTGGGGACCGGGGAGCTGTTTTTT; cdr3_aa: CASTLRTVGTGELFF
clone_size: -; v_call: TRBV5-1; d_call: -; j_call: TRBJ1-4; cdr3_nt: TGCGCCAGCAGCATGGAGGCCCGAGGGGGTGAAAAACTGTTTTTT; cdr3_aa: CASSMEARGGEKLFF
clone_size: few; v_call: TRBV30; d_call: -; j_call: TRBJ1-1; cdr3_nt: TGTGCCTGGAATCGTGTTGGCACTGAAGCTTTCTTT; cdr3_aa: CAWNRVGTEAFF
clone_size: -; v_call: TRBV6-1; d_call: TRBD1; j_call: TRBJ2-7; cdr3_nt: TGTGCCAGTACCGGGACAGGGCTCTTCGAGCAGTACTTC; cdr3_aa: CASTGTGLFEQYF
clone_size: -; v_call: TRBV11-2; d_call: -; j_call: TRBJ1-1; cdr3_nt: TGTGCCAGCAGCTTGGGTGCCGGCTTGGCTTTCTTT; cdr3_aa: CASSLGAGLAFF
clone_size: once; v_call: TRBV11-3; d_call: -; j_call: TRBJ2-3; cdr3_nt: TGTGCCAGCAGCTTAAGAGAAACAGATACGCAGTATTTT; cdr3_aa: CASSLRETDTQYF
clone_size: -; v_call: TRBV2; d_call: -; j_call: TRBJ2-2; cdr3_nt: TGTGCCAGCAGTGAAGGGGTCGGGGAGCTGTTTTTT; cdr3_aa: CASSEGVGELFF
clone_size: -; v_call: TRBV29-1; d_call: TRBD2; j_call: TRBJ2-3; cdr3_nt: TGCAGCGTTTATCTGCTAGCGGCCCTCACAGATACGCAGTATTTT; cdr3_aa: CSVYLLAALTDTQYF
clone_size: -; v_call: TRBV28; d_call: -; j_call: TRBJ1-2; cdr3_nt: TGTGCCAGCAGGGCAGACCCTAACTATGGCTACACCTTC; cdr3_aa: CASRADPNYGYTF
clone_size: -; v_call: TRBV27; d_call: -; j_call: TRBJ2-3; cdr3_nt: TGTGCCAGCACCCTCGTTAGCACAGATACGCAGTATTTT; cdr3_aa: CASTLVSTDTQYF
clone_size: -; v_call: TRBV18; d_call: -; j_call: TRBJ2-1; cdr3_nt: TGTGCCAGCTCACCGGGGGAGTTTGGGGAGCAGTTCTTC; cdr3_aa: CASSPGEFGEQFF
clone_size: -; v_call: TRBV30; d_call: TRBD1; j_call: TRBJ1-6; cdr3_nt: TGTGCCCCCCATGGGACAGGGAGGAATTCACCCCTCCACTTT; cdr3_aa: CAPHGTGRNSPLHF
clone_size: -; v_call: TRBV10-1; d_call: -; j_call: TRBJ2-1; cdr3_nt: TGCGCCAGCAGCCTTAGTTCGGGCGGGCAGTTCTTC; cdr3_aa: CASSLSSGGQFF
clone_size: -; v_call: TRBV5-1; d_call: -; j_call: TRBJ2-3; cdr3_nt: TGCGCCAGCAGCTTGGCCCTCGCTGTGGGCCTCATCACAGATACGCAGTATTTT; cdr3_aa: CASSLALAVGLITDTQYF
clone_size: once; v_call: TRBV6-1; d_call: TRBD1; j_call: TRBJ1-5; cdr3_nt: TGTGCCAGCAGTGCCCCGGGACAGGTCACCAGCAATCAGCCCCAGCATTTT; cdr3_aa: CASSAPGQVTSNQPQHF
clone_size: -; v_call: TRBV5-6; d_call: TRBD1; j_call: TRBJ2-7; cdr3_nt: TGTGCCAGCAGCTTGGGAATTGGGACAGTGCCCCACGAGCAGTACTTC; cdr3_aa: CASSLGIGTVPHEQYF
clone_size: few; v_call: TRBV30; d_call: -; j_call: TRBJ2-1; cdr3_nt: TGTGCCTGGACACCGTCCTACAATGAGCAGTTCTTC; cdr3_aa: CAWTPSYNEQFF
clone_size: -; v_call: TRBV27; d_call: -; j_call: TRBJ1-4; cdr3_nt: TGTGCCAGCAGTTATCAGGGGCCTAATGAAAAACTGTTTTTT; cdr3_aa: CASSYQGPNEKLFF
clone_size: -; v_call: TRBV5-4; d_call: -; j_call: TRBJ2-5; cdr3_nt: TGTGCCAGCACCAAGGACAGATTTCAAGAGACCCAGTACTTC; cdr3_aa: CASTKDRFQETQYF
clone_size: -; v_call: TRBV29-1; d_call: -; j_call: TRBJ2-3; cdr3_nt: TGCAGCGTTGAAGCCTCGGGGAGATCCACAGATACGCAGTATTTT; cdr3_aa: CSVEASGRSTDTQYF
clone_size: -; v_call: TRBV6-5; d_call: -; j_call: TRBJ1-2; cdr3_nt: TGTGCCAGCAGTTCTATAACGGCCGGAGGAGGGTATGGCTACACCTTC; cdr3_aa: CASSSITAGGGYGYTF
clone_size: -; v_call: TRBV7-3; d_call: -; j_call: TRBJ1-5; cdr3_nt: TGTGCCAGCAATCAGCCCCAGCATTTT; cdr3_aa: CASNQPQHF
clone_size: few; v_call: TRBV5-1; d_call: TRBD1; j_call: TRBJ1-2; cdr3_nt: TGCGCCAGCAGCTCGGGACAGAAGTATGGCTACACCTTC; cdr3_aa: CASSSGQKYGYTF
clone_size: once; v_call: TRBV7-9; d_call: -; j_call: TRBJ2-2; cdr3_nt: TGTGCCAGCAGCCCAGTTGTCACCGGGGAGCTGTTTTTT; cdr3_aa: CASSPVVTGELFF
clone_size: -; v_call: TRBV30; d_call: TRBD1; j_call: TRBJ2-7; cdr3_nt: TGTGCCGTTGGGACAGGCTACGAGCAGTACTTC; cdr3_aa: CAVGTGYEQYF
clone_size: -; v_call: TRBV18; d_call: -; j_call: TRBJ2-1; cdr3_nt: TGTGCCAGCTCACCAGCCAGAGAGTACAATGAGCAGTTCTTC; cdr3_aa: CASSPAREYNEQFF
clone_size: -; v_call: TRBV29-1; d_call: -; j_call: TRBJ1-2; cdr3_nt: TGCAGCGTTGAGGGCTGGACAGATGGCTACACCTTC; cdr3_aa: CSVEGWTDGYTF
clone_size: -; v_call: TRBV6-1; d_call: TRBD2; j_call: TRBJ2-7; cdr3_nt: TGTGCCAGCAGTGGGACTAGCGGGGGTCACGAGCAGTACTTC; cdr3_aa: CASSGTSGGHEQYF
clone_size: -; v_call: TRBV18; d_call: TRBD1; j_call: TRBJ2-3; cdr3_nt: TGTGCCAGCTCACCACCCGCGACAGGGGCCTTCGTGGAGTATTTT; cdr3_aa: CASSPPATGAFVEYF
clone_size: -; v_call: TRBV25-1; d_call: -; j_call: TRBJ2-6; cdr3_nt: TGTGCCAGCAGTATTAACGTCGGTGGCTTGGGGGCCAACGTCCTGACTTTC; cdr3_aa: CASSINVGGLGANVLTF
clone_size: -; v_call: TRBV7-2; d_call: -; j_call: TRBJ2-5; cdr3_nt: TGTGCCAGCAGCTTAGCACATGGGGAGACCCAGTACTTC; cdr3_aa: CASSLAHGETQYF
clone_size: -; v_call: TRBV10-2; d_call: TRBD2; j_call: TRBJ2-2; cdr3_nt: TGCGCCAGCAGTTTCGGGACTAGCGGGAGAAGACGGGGCACCGGGGAGCTGTTTTTT; cdr3_aa: CASSFGTSGRRRGTGELFF
clone_size: -; v_call: TRBV30; d_call: -; j_call: TRBJ1-1; cdr3_nt: TGTGCCTGGAGGCCACAGGGTTTGACTGAAGCTTTCTTT; cdr3_aa: CAWRPQGLTEAFF
clone_size: -; v_call: TRBV19; d_call: -; j_call: TRBJ1-5; cdr3_nt: TGTGCCAGTACCCAGAGGGGAGCATATAGCAATCAGCCCCAGCATTTT; cdr3_aa: CASTQRGAYSNQPQHF
clone_size: -; v_call: TRBV19; d_call: TRBD1; j_call: TRBJ2-5; cdr3_nt: TGTGCCAGTAGTATCACCAGGGGGGAGACCCAGTACTTC; cdr3_aa: CASSITRGETQYF
clone_size: once; v_call: TRBV5-1; d_call: TRBD1; j_call: TRBJ1-3; cdr3_nt: TGCGCCAGCAGCCTCGGGACAGCCACTTCTGGAAACACCATATATTTT; cdr3_aa: CASSLGTATSGNTIYF
clone_size: -; v_call: TRBV5-1; d_call: TRBD1; j_call: TRBJ2-4; cdr3_nt: TGCGCCAGCAGCCCACCGGGACAGGGAAACATTCAGTACTTC; cdr3_aa: CASSPPGQGNIQYF
clone_size: few; v_call: TRBV6-6; d_call: -; j_call: TRBJ2-3; cdr3_nt: TGTGCCAGCAGCCCAGGGACAGATACGCAGTATTTT; cdr3_aa: CASSPGTDTQYF
clone_size: -; v_call: TRBV6-1; d_call: -; j_call: TRBJ1-1; cdr3_nt: TGTGCCAGCAGTCCTGAACAGGTGTTGCGCACTGAAGCTTTCTTT; cdr3_aa: CASSPEQVLRTEAFF
clone_size: once; v_call: TRBV6-5; d_call: -; j_call: TRBJ1-1; cdr3_nt: TGTGCCAGCAGTTACGGGACCCTTGAAGCTTTCTTT; cdr3_aa: CASSYGTLEAFF
clone_size: once; v_call: TRBV7-9; d_call: -; j_call: TRBJ1-1; cdr3_nt: TGTGCCAGCAGCTATCGGAACACTGAAGCTTTCTTT; cdr3_aa: CASSYRNTEAFF
clone_size: -; v_call: TRBV9; d_call: -; j_call: TRBJ2-5; cdr3_nt: TGTGCCAGCAGCGTAGGACTTGGAGCACGGGAGACCCAGTACTTC; cdr3_aa: CASSVGLGARETQYF
clone_size: -; v_call: TRBV5-1; d_call: TRBD1; j_call: TRBJ2-7; cdr3_nt: TGCGCCAGCAGCTTGGGAGGACAGGAGAGGGACGAGCAGTACTTC; cdr3_aa: CASSLGGQERDEQYF
clone_size: -; v_call: TRBV7-2; d_call: -; j_call: TRBJ2-3; cdr3_nt: TGTGCCAGCAGCTTAGAACAAAGCACAGATACGCAGTATTTT; cdr3_aa: CASSLEQSTDTQYF
clone_size: -; v_call: TRBV19; d_call: TRBD1; j_call: TRBJ1-3; cdr3_nt: TGTGCCAGTCGTTTGAAGACAGGGTCTGGAAACACCATATATTTT; cdr3_aa: CASRLKTGSGNTIYF